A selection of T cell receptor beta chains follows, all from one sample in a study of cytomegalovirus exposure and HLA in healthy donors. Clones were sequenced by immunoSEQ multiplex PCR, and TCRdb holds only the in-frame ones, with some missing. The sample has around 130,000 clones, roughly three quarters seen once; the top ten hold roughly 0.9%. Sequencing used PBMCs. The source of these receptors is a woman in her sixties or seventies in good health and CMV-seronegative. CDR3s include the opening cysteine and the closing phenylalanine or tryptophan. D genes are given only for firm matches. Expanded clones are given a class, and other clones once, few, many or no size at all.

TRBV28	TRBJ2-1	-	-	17	TGTGCCAGCAGTTTATCCCCGACTACAGGGTTTGGGAATGAGCAGTTCTTC	CASSLSPTTGFGNEQFF
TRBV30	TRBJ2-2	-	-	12	TGTGCCTGGAACAGGGACACCGGGGAGCTGTTTTTT	CAWNRDTGELFF
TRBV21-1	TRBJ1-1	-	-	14	TGTGCCAGCAGCAAAGGTGGAGACAGGTCTGAAGCTTTCTTT	CASSKGGDRSEAFF
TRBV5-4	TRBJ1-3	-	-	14	TGTGCCAGCAGCCCGACAGGCAGGGGAAACACCATATATTTT	CASSPTGRGNTIYF
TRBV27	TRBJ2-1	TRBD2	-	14	TGTGCCAGCACCCGACTAGCGGGAGGGGATGAGCAGTTCTTC	CASTRLAGGDEQFF
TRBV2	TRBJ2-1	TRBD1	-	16	TGTGCCAGCAGGACGACGGACAGGAAGGGGCAATACGAGCAGTTCTTC	CASRTTDRKGQYEQFF
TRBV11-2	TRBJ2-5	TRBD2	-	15	TGTGCCAGCAGCTCCGGACTAGCGGGAGGAGAGACCCAGTACTTC	CASSSGLAGGETQYF
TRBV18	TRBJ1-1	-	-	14	TGTGCCAGCTCACCACCGTTGCTCGAGAGGAGTGCTTTCTTT	CASSPPLLERSAFF
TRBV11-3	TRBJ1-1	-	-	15	TGTGCCAGCAGCCTGGGAGGAGGACCGAACACTGAAGCTTTCTTT	CASSLGGGPNTEAFF
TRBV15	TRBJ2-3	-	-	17	TGTGCCACCATTCGAGGGTGGCTCATCCAAAGCACAGATACGCAGTATTTT	CATIRGWLIQSTDTQYF
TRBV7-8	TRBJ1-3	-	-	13	TGTGCCAGCAGCTTACTACGTGGGGCCACCATATATTTT	CASSLLRGATIYF
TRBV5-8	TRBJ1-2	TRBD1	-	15	TGTGCCAGCAGCGGGGGGGACAGGGCTAACTATGGCTACACCTTC	CASSGGDRANYGYTF
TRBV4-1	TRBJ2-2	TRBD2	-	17	TGCGCCAGCAGCCACTTGGCGGGGACTAGCCCACCCGGGGAGCTGTTTTTT	CASSHLAGTSPPGELFF
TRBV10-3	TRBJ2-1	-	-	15	TGTGCCATCAGTGGACTGAATTCCGGATACAATGAGCAGTTCTTC	CAISGLNSGYNEQFF
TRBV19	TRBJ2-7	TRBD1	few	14	TGTGCCAGTAGCTGGGACAGGCACTCCTACGAGCAGTACTTC	CASSWDRHSYEQYF
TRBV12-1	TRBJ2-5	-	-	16	TGTGCCAGCAGCCCTCGACTAGCGGGGAGCCAAGAGACCCAGTACTTC	CASSPRLAGSQETQYF
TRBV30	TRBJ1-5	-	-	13	TGTGCCTGGAGTGTACTTAGCAATCAGCCCCAGCATTTT	CAWSVLSNQPQHF
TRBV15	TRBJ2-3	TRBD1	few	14	TGTGCCACCAGCAGAGCTCAGGGGGCAGATACGCAGTATTTT	CATSRAQGADTQYF
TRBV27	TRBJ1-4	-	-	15	TGTGCCAGCAGTTCCCGGGGGGGGAGGAATGAAAAACTGTTTTTT	CASSSRGGRNEKLFF
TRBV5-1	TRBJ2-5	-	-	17	TGCGCCAGCAGCTTAATGGTCAATTTGGGGCAACAAGAGACCCAGTACTTC	CASSLMVNLGQQETQYF
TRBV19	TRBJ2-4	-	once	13	TGTGCCAGTAGACCCTCAATACTGGACATTCAGTACTTC	CASRPSILDIQYF
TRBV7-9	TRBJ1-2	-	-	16	TGTGCCAGCAGCTCCGTTCGGGACACCTCTAACTATGGCTACACCTTC	CASSSVRDTSNYGYTF
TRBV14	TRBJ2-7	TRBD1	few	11	TGTGCCAGCGGACAGGGTTACGAGCAGTACTTC	CASGQGYEQYF
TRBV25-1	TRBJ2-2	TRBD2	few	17	TGTGCCAGCAGTTCCATCCCACCCCGGGGGGAACACGGGGAGCTGTTTTTT	CASSSIPPRGEHGELFF
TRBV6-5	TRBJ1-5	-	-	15	TGTGCCAGCAGAACTTTCTGGGGGCTCGATCAGCCCCAGCATTTT	CASRTFWGLDQPQHF
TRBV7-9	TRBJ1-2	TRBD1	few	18	TGTGCCAGCAGCTTAGCTGGGGGGACAGGGGTAAACGGCTATGGCTACACCTTC	CASSLAGGTGVNGYGYTF
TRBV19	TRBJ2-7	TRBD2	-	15	TGTGCCAGTAGCCCCTCAGCGGGGTTTATCTACGAGCAGTACTTC	CASSPSAGFIYEQYF
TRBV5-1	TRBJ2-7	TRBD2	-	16	TGCGCCAGCAGCTTGGTCGTTGGCGGGGGGGCCTACGAGCAGTACTTC	CASSLVVGGGAYEQYF
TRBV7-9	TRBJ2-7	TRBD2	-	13	TGTGCCAGCAGCCCCCGCAGCGGGAGCGAGCAGTACTTC	CASSPRSGSEQYF
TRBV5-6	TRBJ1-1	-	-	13	TGTGCCAGCAGCCCCAGGGTTGACACTGAAGCTTTCTTT	CASSPRVDTEAFF
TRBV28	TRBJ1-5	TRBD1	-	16	TGTGCCAGCAGGCCAATCGACAGGGGGCCAGGTCAGCCCCAGCATTTT	CASRPIDRGPGQPQHF
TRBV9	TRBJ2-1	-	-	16	TGTGCCAGCAGCGTACGCCGGGAAAGCTCCTACAATGAGCAGTTCTTC	CASSVRRESSYNEQFF
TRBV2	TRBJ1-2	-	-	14	TGTGCCAGCAGTGGCAGGGCTGACGTCTATGGCTACACCTTC	CASSGRADVYGYTF
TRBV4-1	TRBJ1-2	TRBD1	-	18	TGCGCCAGCAGCCAGGGCAGATCCAGGGACAGGGGGCAGCATGGCTACACCTTC	CASSQGRSRDRGQHGYTF
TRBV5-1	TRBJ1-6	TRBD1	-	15	TGCGCCAGCAGCCGGTCCGGGACAGGGAATTCACCCCTCCACTTT	CASSRSGTGNSPLHF
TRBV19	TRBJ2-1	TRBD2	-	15	TGTGCCAGTAGTATCGTGGGAGCGGGGGACAATGAGCAGTTCTTC	CASSIVGAGDNEQFF
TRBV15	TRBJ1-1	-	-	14	TGTGCCACCAGCAGAGACGCTCGGGGCACTGAAGCTTTCTTT	CATSRDARGTEAFF
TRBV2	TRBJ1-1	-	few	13	TGTGCCAGCAGTGATGGGGGGGGCACTGAAGCTTTCTTT	CASSDGGGTEAFF
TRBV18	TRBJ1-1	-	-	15	TGTGCCAGCTCACCACGGGGGCGTGAAAACACTGAAGCTTTCTTT	CASSPRGRENTEAFF
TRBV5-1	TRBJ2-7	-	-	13	TGCACCAGCAGCTTTGGGGACACCTACGAGCAGTACTTC	CTSSFGDTYEQYF
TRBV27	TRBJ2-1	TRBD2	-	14	TGTGCCAGCAAGGTAGCGGGAGGCTACAATGAGCAGTTCTTC	CASKVAGGYNEQFF
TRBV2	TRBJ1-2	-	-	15	TGTGCCAGCAGTGACTTTCAGGGTGGGAACTATGGCTACACCTTC	CASSDFQGGNYGYTF
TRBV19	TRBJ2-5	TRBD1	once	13	TGTGCCACCCGGGACAGGGGACAAGAGACCCAGTACTTC	CATRDRGQETQYF